A selection of T cell receptor beta chains follows, all from one sample in a study of blood T cell repertoires in COVID-19. Data came from immunoSEQ multiplex PCR; TCRdb stores just in-frame clones and leaves some out. The table has 150,000 or so clones, roughly 90% seen once. The sample taken for sequencing was peripheral blood. Receptor source: a human donor in a cohort sampled during active COVID-19. CDR3s include the opening cysteine and the closing phenylalanine or tryptophan. Fields, in order: J gene, V gene, D gene, clone size, CDR3 protein, CDR3 DNA. D genes are given only for firm matches. Some rows have no size entry. The others give once, few or many, or a class for an expanded clone.

J: TRBJ2-3; V: TRBV3-1/TRBV3-2; D: -; size: -; CDR3: CASSQGLAEGTDTQYF; DNA: TGTGCCAGCAGCCAAGGACTCGCGGAGGGTACAGATACGCAGTATTTT
J: TRBJ2-1; V: TRBV7-2; D: -; size: -; CDR3: CASSLQRSSYNEQFF; DNA: TGTGCCAGCAGCTTACAGCGGAGCTCCTACAATGAGCAGTTCTTC
J: TRBJ2-1; V: TRBV28; D: -; size: -; CDR3: CASIPMGLNNEQFF; DNA: TGTGCCAGCATCCCAATGGGACTTAACAATGAGCAGTTCTTC
J: TRBJ1-4; V: TRBV2; D: TRBD1; size: -; CDR3: CASSDIFDRGQWGEKLFF; DNA: TGTGCCAGCAGTGATATTTTCGACAGGGGGCAGTGGGGTGAAAAACTGTTTTTT
J: TRBJ1-1; V: TRBV7-6; D: -; size: -; CDR3: CASSFPAGGVDTEAFF; DNA: TGTGCCAGCAGCTTTCCCGCGGGGGGTGTGGACACTGAAGCTTTCTTT
J: TRBJ2-3; V: TRBV11-2; D: TRBD2; size: -; CDR3: CASSLLSGRAIDTQYF; DNA: TGTGCCAGCAGCTTACTTAGCGGGAGAGCTATAGATACGCAGTATTTT
J: TRBJ2-1; V: TRBV27; D: TRBD1; size: -; CDR3: CASSFWGQDNEQFF; DNA: TGTGCCAGCAGTTTCTGGGGACAGGACAATGAGCAGTTCTTC
J: TRBJ2-7; V: TRBV5-1; D: -; size: -; CDR3: CASSRRVGSYEQYF; DNA: TGCGCCAGCAGCCGGCGGGTAGGCTCCTACGAGCAGTACTTC
J: TRBJ1-5; V: TRBV6-5; D: -; size: -; CDR3: CASRPRGTNQPQHF; DNA: TGTGCCAGCAGGCCTAGGGGGACCAATCAGCCCCAGCATTTT
J: TRBJ2-7; V: TRBV19; D: TRBD1; size: -; CDR3: CASSTGTGFYEQYF; DNA: TGTGCCAGTAGTACCGGGACAGGGTTTTACGAGCAGTACTTC
J: TRBJ2-7; V: TRBV6-5; D: TRBD2; size: -; CDR3: CASMRGGLYEQYF; DNA: TGTGCCAGCATGCGGGGGGGCCTGTACGAGCAGTACTTC
J: TRBJ1-6; V: TRBV10-3; D: -; size: -; CDR3: CATSLDSENSPLHF; DNA: TGTGCCACGTCCCTGGACAGTGAAAATTCACCCCTCCACTTT
J: TRBJ2-7; V: TRBV2; D: -; size: few; CDR3: CASSWVPGEQYF; DNA: TGTGCCAGCAGTTGGGTACCGGGCGAGCAGTACTTC
J: TRBJ2-3; V: TRBV5-1; D: -; size: -; CDR3: CASGWGGSADTQYF; DNA: TGCGCCAGCGGCTGGGGGGGCAGCGCAGATACGCAGTATTTT
J: TRBJ2-3; V: TRBV4-3; D: TRBD2; size: once; CDR3: CASSQSLAGDTDTQYF; DNA: TGCGCCAGCAGCCAGTCCCTAGCGGGGGATACAGATACGCAGTATTTT
J: TRBJ1-2; V: TRBV6-6; D: -; size: -; CDR3: CASRRPTDRTGYTF; DNA: TGTGCCAGCAGGCGACCGACGGACAGAACGGGCTACACCTTC
J: TRBJ1-5; V: TRBV2; D: -; size: few; CDR3: CASREYREIDRPQHF; DNA: TGTGCCAGCAGAGAATACAGGGAAATAGACCGGCCCCAGCATTTT
J: TRBJ2-6; V: TRBV5-1; D: -; size: -; CDR3: CASSLVTGSGANVLTF; DNA: TGCGCCAGCAGCTTGGTAACCGGCTCTGGGGCCAACGTCCTGACTTTC
J: TRBJ1-6; V: TRBV7-9; D: -; size: -; CDR3: CASSSGDLLHF; DNA: TGTGCCAGCAGCTCCGGAGACCTACTCCACTTT
J: TRBJ1-1; V: TRBV25-1; D: -; size: -; CDR3: CASSPPWGVTEAFF; DNA: TGTGCCAGCAGTCCGCCCTGGGGGGTCACTGAAGCTTTCTTT
J: TRBJ1-4; V: TRBV6-2/TRBV6-3; D: -; size: -; CDR3: CASSYRLEEKLFF; DNA: TGTGCCAGCAGTTACCGGTTGGAGGAAAAACTGTTTTTT
J: TRBJ2-2; V: TRBV5-8; D: TRBD1; size: -; CDR3: CASSLHRGNTGELFF; DNA: TGTGCCAGCAGCTTGCACAGGGGAAACACCGGGGAGCTGTTTTTT
J: TRBJ2-7; V: TRBV7-9; D: TRBD1; size: -; CDR3: CASSPMGQTYEQYF; DNA: TGTGCCAGCAGCCCCATGGGACAGACCTACGAGCAGTACTTC
J: TRBJ1-5; V: TRBV18; D: -; size: -; CDR3: CASSPGQPSNQPQHF; DNA: TGTGCCAGCTCACCCGGACAGCCTAGCAATCAGCCCCAGCATTTT
J: TRBJ2-1; V: TRBV18; D: -; size: -; CDR3: CASSRPGVADHEQFF; DNA: TGTGCCAGCTCCCGGCCTGGGGTAGCGGACCATGAGCAGTTCTTC
J: TRBJ1-1; V: TRBV5-6; D: -; size: -; CDR3: CASSLSGGSLGDTEAFF; DNA: TGTGCCAGCAGCTTGTCTGGAGGGTCCCTTGGGGACACTGAAGCTTTCTTT
J: TRBJ2-5; V: TRBV6-2/TRBV6-3; D: -; size: -; CDR3: CASSYSGAVGYF; DNA: TGTGCCAGCAGTTACTCGGGAGCAGTTGGGTACTTC
J: TRBJ2-1; V: TRBV27; D: -; size: -; CDR3: CASRLKSSYNEQFF; DNA: TGTGCCAGCAGGCTTAAGAGCTCCTACAATGAGCAGTTCTTC
J: TRBJ1-1; V: TRBV7-2; D: TRBD1; size: -; CDR3: CASSPGTGGNTEAFF; DNA: TGTGCCAGCAGCCCCGGGACAGGGGGGAACACTGAAGCTTTCTTT